This paragraph covers one T cell receptor beta chain sequence. This specimen belongs to a study of blood T cell repertoires in COVID-19. Study at large: T cells, B-cell-depleted T cells, or PBMCs provided the cDNA or gDNA that served as material.

Per the study methods: Amplification from reference gene primers served as the basis for estimated nucleated cell counts. Sequencing was performed with immunoSEQ multiplex PCR; in TCRdb, only in-frame clones are kept and a portion is missing. From that table come the V and J calls and clone size; the DNA was used to work out D and trimming. Here the sample spans under 500,000 clones, around 89% being singletons. Participants spanned ages about 18 to 95 years and resided in 24 US areas. Participant-reported clinical history was the basis for cohort assignment. The germline V gene has CDR1 MGHRA and CDR2 YSYEKL. CDR3 length: 19 amino acids. The germline V and J ends were trimmed by 0 bases and 1 base, with 18 bases remaining between them.

This chain joins TRBV4-1 and TRBJ2-2; D perhaps matches TRBD2 (6 bases). This receptor was taken from a man aged 25-45 years who had recovered from COVID-19. Specimen: PBMCs or T cells enriched from blood (not recorded which). As DNA, the CDR3 is TGCGCCAGCAGCCAAGACTATACTCCGGGACTTCTGAACACCGGGGAGCTGTTTTTT. The encoded protein is CASSQDYTPGLLNTGELFF.